The clone carrying this T cell receptor (beta chain) was detected a few times. A second PCR of roughly 7 to 11 cycles used a sample-barcoded 5' primer and a J-beta primer mix. TCRdb fed the 5' RACE reads into MiXCR, producing one record per CDR3 protein. There are roughly 1,100,000 distinct CDR3 sequences in the sample; around 27% occur only once, and 0.65% to 0.75% lies in the top ten. This CDR3 is built from 13 residues. Germline loops: CDR1 SQVTM, CDR2 ANQGSEA. V lost 4 bases to trimming and J lost 0 bases; unmatched junction nucleotides: 3. This specimen comes from a study of blood T cells in healthy people across ages. Another study also made use of these data, one on T cells of mothers and their children.

The sample comprised blood. J is TRBJ2-7 and V is TRBV29-1; the match to TRBD2 covers 7 bases. The TCR was taken from a girl aged 2 to 9 in good health. CDR3 DNA sequence: TGCAGCGTTGTTTGGGAGGGCTCCTACGAGCAGTACTTC. Encoded protein: CSVVWEGSYEQYF.